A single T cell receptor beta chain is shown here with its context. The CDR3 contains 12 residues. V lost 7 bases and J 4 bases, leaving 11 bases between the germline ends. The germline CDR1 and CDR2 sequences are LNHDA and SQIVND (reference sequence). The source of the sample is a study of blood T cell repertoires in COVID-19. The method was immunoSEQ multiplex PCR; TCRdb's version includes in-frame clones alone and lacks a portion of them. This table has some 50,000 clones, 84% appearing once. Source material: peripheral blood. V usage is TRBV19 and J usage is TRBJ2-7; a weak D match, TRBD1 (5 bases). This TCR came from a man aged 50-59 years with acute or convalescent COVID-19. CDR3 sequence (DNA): TGTGCCAGTACAGGACAAATATACGAGCAGTACTTC. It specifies CASTGQIYEQYF.